This is a list of T cell receptor beta chains from one sample in a study of T-cell reconstitution after alpha-beta-depleted transplantation in children. TCRdb processed the PCR reads anew with MiXCR; each CDR3 protein has one entry. The sample consists of 250,000 to 350,000 distinct CDR3 sequences, roughly 9.5% of them appearing once. The sample consisted of PBMCs from the stem cell graft donor, taken from the stem cell graft. The origin of the receptors is a human donor who donated a stem cell graft to a child with SCID. Both conserved end residues are part of each CDR3. The D gene is left open where the match is weak.

d_call,cdr3_length,v_call,cdr3_aa
-,14,TRBV5-6,CASSLAQGGDEQYF
-,17,TRBV19,CASAIGRWGSGANVLTF
TRBD1,13,TRBV4-1,CASSQGQGDGYTF
TRBD1,15,TRBV6-1,CASSQGQGTGQPQHF
-,13,TRBV10-1,CASSEGPGNTIYF
TRBD1,16,TRBV14,CASSHRGQGETDTQYF
-,19,TRBV5-1,CASSLELLGTDVWDTEAFF
-,13,TRBV10-3,CAITSTGTDTEYF
-,14,TRBV12-3/TRBV12-4,CASSSREGNTEAFF
-,14,TRBV5-1,CASSADRGTGELFF
TRBD1,13,TRBV5-1,CASSFPGGYEQYF
TRBD1,17,TRBV7-7,CASSSGTGGSGANVLTF
TRBD1,15,TRBV10-3,CAISEGRQGNTEAFF
-,16,TRBV7-2,CASSPRTSATNEKLFF
-,13,TRBV5-1,CASSLDWTQTQYF
-,15,TRBV6-2/TRBV6-3,CASSLSLLSTDTQYF
-,13,TRBV6-1,CASSEALDSPLHF
-,15,TRBV21-1,CASSKKRTNTGELFF
-,13,TRBV7-3,CASSLYAPDTQYF
-,14,TRBV5-5,CASSLSQSNTEAFF
TRBD1,14,TRBV5-1,CASSGTELNTEAFF
TRBD2,13,TRBV27,CASSLRTSDEQYF
-,12,TRBV3-1,CASSAPSYEQYF
-,13,TRBV20-1,CSVPQGGYTEAFF
TRBD1,15,TRBV29-1,CSVSTGVGRNQPQHF
-,16,TRBV18,CASSPPLNQRGYEQYF
-,13,TRBV24-1,CATSVARAREQFF
-,13,TRBV27,CASSPLTGNEQFF
-,15,TRBV9,CASSVVGELAGELFF
TRBD2,15,TRBV27,CASTLGTSGNNEQFF
TRBD2,15,TRBV20-1,CSARRPGLATDTQYF
-,14,TRBV12-3/TRBV12-4,CASSLQGKGYGYTF
TRBD1,17,TRBV2,CASRTGTGSLVKNIQYF
TRBD2,16,TRBV5-1,CASRTSGGRNTGELFF
TRBD1,14,TRBV12-3/TRBV12-4,CASSLKSGGQPQHF
TRBD2,13,TRBV20-1,CSASQRGPYEQYF
-,16,TRBV5-5,CASSLRLGGVLETQYF
TRBD2,15,TRBV20-1,CSARKSGGQYNEQFF
-,14,TRBV3-1,CASSQAKDQVLQYF
-,17,TRBV9,CASSVEGRGPSQETQYF
-,13,TRBV10-3,CAISESNLETQYF
TRBD1,16,TRBV12-3/TRBV12-4,CASARTGGLAKNIQYF
-,15,TRBV3-1,CASSQRDPLPYEQYF
-,13,TRBV5-1,CASSLTRGTEAFF
-,13,TRBV4-1,CASSQDGATEAFF
-,12,TRBV5-1,CASSWANSEQYF
-,12,TRBV6-5,CASRQTNQPQHF
TRBD2,17,TRBV18,CASSPLAGTSSYNEQFF
-,15,TRBV18,CASSPPGSYGSPLHF